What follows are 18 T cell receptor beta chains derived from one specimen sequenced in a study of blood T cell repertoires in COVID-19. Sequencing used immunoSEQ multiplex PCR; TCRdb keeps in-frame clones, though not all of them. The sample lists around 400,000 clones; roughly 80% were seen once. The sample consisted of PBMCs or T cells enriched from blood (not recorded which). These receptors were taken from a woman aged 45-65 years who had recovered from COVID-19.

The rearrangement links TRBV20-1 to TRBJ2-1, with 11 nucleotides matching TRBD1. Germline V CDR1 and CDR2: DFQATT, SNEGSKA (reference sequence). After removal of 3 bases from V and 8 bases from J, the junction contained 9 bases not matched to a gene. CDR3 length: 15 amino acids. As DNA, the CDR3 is TGCAGTGCTAGTATTCTGGGACAGGGGGTGGATGAGCAGTTCTTC. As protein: CSASILGQGVDEQFF.

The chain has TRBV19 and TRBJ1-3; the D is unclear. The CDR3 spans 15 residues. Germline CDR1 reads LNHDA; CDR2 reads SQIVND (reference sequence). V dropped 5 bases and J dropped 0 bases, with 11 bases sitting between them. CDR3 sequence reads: CASSGSAVSGNTIYF. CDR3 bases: TGTGCCAGTAGTGGATCCGCGGTCTCTGGAAACACCATATATTTT. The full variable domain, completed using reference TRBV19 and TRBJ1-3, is DGGITQSPKYLFRKEGQNVTLSCEQNLNHDAMYWYRQDPGQGLRLIYYSQIVNDFQKGDIAEGYSVSREKKESFPLTVTSAQKNPTAFYLCASSGSAVSGNTIYFGEGSWLTVV.

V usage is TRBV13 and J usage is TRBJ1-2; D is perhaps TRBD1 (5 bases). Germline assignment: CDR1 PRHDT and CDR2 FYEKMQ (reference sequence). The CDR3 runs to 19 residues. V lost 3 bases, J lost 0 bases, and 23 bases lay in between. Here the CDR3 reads CASSFLITGRFPANYGYTF. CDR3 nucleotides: TGTGCCAGCAGCTTCCTAATAACAGGAAGATTCCCTGCTAACTATGGCTACACCTTC. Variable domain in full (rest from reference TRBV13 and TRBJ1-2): AAGVIQSPRHLIKEKRETATLKCYPIPRHDTVYWYQQGPGQDPQFLISFYEKMQSDKGSIPDRFSAQQFSDYHSELNMSSLELGDSALYFCASSFLITGRFPANYGYTFGSGTRLTVV.

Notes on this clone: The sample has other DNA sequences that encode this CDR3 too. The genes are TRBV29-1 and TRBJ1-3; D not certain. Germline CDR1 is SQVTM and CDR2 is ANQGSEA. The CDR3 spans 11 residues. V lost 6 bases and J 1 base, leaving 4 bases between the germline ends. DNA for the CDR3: TGCAGCGTCTCTTCTGGAAACACCATATATTTT. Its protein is CSVSSGNTIYF.

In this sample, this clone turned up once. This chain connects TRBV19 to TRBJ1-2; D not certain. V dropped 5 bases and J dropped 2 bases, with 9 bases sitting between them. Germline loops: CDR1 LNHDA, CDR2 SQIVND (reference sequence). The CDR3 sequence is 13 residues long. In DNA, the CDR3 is TGTGCCAGTAGTCCCGGGGTCAACTATGGCTACACCTTC. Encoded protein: CASSPGVNYGYTF. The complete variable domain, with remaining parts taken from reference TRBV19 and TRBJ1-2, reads DGGITQSPKYLFRKEGQNVTLSCEQNLNHDAMYWYRQDPGQGLRLIYYSQIVNDFQKGDIAEGYSVSREKKESFPLTVTSAQKNPTAFYLCASSPGVNYGYTFGSGTRLTVV.

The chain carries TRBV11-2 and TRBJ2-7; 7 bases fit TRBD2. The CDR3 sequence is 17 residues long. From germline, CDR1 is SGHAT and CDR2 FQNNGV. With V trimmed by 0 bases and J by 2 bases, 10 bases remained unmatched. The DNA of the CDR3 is TGTGCCAGCAGCTTAGATGAGGTGACTAGCCTTACCTACGAGCAGTACTTC. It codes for CASSLDEVTSLTYEQYF.

The CDR3 DNA follows: TGTGCCACCAGTCGCAGACCGGGACAGGGCGGTCTTGAGCAGTTCTTC. Translated: CATSRRPGQGGLEQFF. The chain joins TRBV15 to TRBJ2-1; 9 bases agree with TRBD1. CDR3 size: 16 residues. CDR1 and CDR2 (germline): LNHNV, YYDKDF (reference sequence). Unmatched junction bases numbered 15, after V lost 6 bases and J lost 9 bases.

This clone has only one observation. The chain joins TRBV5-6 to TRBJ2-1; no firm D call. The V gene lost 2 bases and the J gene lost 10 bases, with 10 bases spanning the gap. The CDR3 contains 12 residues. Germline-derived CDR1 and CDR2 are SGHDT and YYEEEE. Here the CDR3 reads CASSFAGKEQFF. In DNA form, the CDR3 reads TGTGCCAGCAGCTTTGCAGGAAAGGAGCAGTTCTTC.

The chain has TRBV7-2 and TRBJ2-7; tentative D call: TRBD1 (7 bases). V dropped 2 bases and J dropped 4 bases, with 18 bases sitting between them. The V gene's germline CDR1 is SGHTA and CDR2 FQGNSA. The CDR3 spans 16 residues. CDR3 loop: CASSLSMTGTLYEQYF. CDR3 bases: TGTGCCAGCAGCTTATCGATGACAGGGACTTTGTACGAGCAGTACTTC.

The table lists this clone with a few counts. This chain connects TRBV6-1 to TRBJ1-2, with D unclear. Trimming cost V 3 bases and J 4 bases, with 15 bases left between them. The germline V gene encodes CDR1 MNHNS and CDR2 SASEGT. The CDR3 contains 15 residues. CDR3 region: CASSDYRRKVYGYTF. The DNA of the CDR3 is TGTGCCAGCAGTGATTACAGAAGAAAAGTCTATGGCTACACCTTC.

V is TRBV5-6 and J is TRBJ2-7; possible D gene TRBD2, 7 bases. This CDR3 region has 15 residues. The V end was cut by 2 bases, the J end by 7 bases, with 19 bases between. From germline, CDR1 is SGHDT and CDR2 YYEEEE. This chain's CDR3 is CASSFEGGPRWEQYF. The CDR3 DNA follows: TGTGCCAGCAGCTTCGAGGGGGGGCCCCGGTGGGAGCAGTACTTC.

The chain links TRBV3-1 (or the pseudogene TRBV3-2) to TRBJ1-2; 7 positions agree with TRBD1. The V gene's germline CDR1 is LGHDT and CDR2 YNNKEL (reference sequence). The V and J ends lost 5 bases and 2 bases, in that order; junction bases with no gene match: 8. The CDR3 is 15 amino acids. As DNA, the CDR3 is TGTGCCAGCAGCTCCCGACAGGGTAGAAACTATGGCTACACCTTC. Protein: CASSSRQGRNYGYTF.

The CDR3 region has the DNA TGTGCCAGTAGTAAACTAGCGGGTCCCCAAGAGACCCAGTACTTC. This codes for CASSKLAGPQETQYF. J is TRBJ2-5 and V is TRBV19, with 9 bases matching TRBD2. The germline V gene has CDR1 LNHDA and CDR2 SQIVND (reference sequence). The J segment lost 1 base and the V segment lost 4 bases, leaving 4 bases of the junction unmatched. The length of the CDR3 is 15 residues.

The DNA of the CDR3 is TGTGCCAGCAGCTTACCCGACAGGGCTGGAAACACCATATATTTT. Amino acid sequence: CASSLPDRAGNTIYF. The chain carries TRBV3-1 (or the pseudogene TRBV3-2) and TRBJ1-3; 7 nucleotides agree with TRBD1. Germline V lookup: CDR1 LGHDT, CDR2 YNNKEL (reference sequence). There are 15 residues in the CDR3. V gave up 5 bases and J gave up 2 bases; unmatched junction bases: 6.

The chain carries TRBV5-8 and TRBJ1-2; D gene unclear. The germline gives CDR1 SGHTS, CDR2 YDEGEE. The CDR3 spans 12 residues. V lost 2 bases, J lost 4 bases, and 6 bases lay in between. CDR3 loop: CASSLGGYGYTF. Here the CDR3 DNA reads TGTGCCAGCAGCTTAGGCGGCTATGGCTACACCTTC.

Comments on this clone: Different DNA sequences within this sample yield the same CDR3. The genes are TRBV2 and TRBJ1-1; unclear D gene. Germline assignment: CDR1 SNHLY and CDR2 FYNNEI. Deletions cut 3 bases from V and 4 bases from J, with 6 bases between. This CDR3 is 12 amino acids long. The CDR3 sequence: CASSDSGTEAFF. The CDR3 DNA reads TGTGCCAGCAGTGACTCCGGCACTGAAGCTTTCTTT.

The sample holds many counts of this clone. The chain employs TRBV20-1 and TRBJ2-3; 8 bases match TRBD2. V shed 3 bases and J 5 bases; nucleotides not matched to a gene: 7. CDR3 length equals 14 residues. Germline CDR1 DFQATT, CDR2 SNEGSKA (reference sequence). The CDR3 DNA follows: TGCAGTGCTAGTTTTCGGGGGGGCCGAGATACGCAGTATTTT. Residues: CSASFRGGRDTQYF.

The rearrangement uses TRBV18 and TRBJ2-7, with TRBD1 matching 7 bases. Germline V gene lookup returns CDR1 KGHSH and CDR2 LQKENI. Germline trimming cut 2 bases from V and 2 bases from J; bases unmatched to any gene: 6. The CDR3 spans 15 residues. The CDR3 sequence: CASSPAPTGTYEQYF. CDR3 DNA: TGTGCCAGCTCACCAGCCCCGACAGGGACCTACGAGCAGTACTTC.